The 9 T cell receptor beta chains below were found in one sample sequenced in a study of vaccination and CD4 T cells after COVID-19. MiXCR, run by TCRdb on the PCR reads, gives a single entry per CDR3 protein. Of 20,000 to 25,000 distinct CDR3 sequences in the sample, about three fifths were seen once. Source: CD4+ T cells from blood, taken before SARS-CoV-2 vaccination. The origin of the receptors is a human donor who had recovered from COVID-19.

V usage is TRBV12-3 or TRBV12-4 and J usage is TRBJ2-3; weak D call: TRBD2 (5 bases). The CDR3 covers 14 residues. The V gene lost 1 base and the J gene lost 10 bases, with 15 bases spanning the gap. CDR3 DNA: TGTGCCAGCAGTTTAGTTGCTAGCAGACTTCCGCAGTATTTT. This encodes CASSLVASRLPQYF.

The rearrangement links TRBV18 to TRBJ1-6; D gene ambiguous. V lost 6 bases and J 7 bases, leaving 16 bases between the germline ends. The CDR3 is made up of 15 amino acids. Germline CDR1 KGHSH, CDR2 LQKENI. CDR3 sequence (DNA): TGTGCCAGCTCTCCGGCCCTTGAAGGGAATTCACCCCTCCACTTT. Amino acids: CASSPALEGNSPLHF.

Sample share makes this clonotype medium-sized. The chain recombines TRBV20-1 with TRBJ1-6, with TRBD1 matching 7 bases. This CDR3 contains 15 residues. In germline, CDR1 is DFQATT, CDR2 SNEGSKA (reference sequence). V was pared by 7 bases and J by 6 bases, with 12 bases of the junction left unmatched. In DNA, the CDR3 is TGCAGTGGCAAAGAGGGGACAGCTTTTAATTCACCCCTCCACTTT. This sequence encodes CSGKEGTAFNSPLHF.

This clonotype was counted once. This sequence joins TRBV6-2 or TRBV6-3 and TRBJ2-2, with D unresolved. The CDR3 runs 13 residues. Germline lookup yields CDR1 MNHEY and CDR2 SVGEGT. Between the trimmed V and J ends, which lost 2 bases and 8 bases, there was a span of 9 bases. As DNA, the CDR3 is TGTGCCAGCAGTTACGTCAAGGCAGGGGAGCTGTTTTTT. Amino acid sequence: CASSYVKAGELFF.

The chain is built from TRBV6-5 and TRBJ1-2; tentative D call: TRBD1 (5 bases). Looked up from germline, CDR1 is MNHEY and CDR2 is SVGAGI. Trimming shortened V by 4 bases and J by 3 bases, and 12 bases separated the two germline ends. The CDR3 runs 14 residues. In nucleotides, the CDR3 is TGTGCCAGCAGTTTAAGGTCGACAGACTATGGCTACACCTTC. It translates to CASSLRSTDYGYTF.

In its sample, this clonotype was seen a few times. Here the CDR3 reads CSAIGQGSPWQYF. CDR3 nucleotide sequence: TGCAGTGCTATCGGACAGGGCTCCCCATGGCAGTATTTT. The chain has TRBV20-1 and TRBJ2-3, with 8 bases matching TRBD1. The CDR3 loop spans 13 amino acids. Unmatched junction bases numbered 11, after V lost 4 bases and J lost 11 bases. The germline gives CDR1 DFQATT, CDR2 SNEGSKA (reference sequence).

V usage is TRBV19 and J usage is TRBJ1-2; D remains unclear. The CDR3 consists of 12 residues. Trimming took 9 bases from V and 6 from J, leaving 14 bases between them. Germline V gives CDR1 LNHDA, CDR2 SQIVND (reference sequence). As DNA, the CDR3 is TGTGCCAGCCACTACGGAAGAAATGGCTACACCTTC. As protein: CASHYGRNGYTF.

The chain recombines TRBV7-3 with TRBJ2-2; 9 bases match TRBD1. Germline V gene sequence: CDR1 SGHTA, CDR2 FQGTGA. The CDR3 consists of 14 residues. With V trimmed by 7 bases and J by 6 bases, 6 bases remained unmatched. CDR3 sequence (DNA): TGTGCCAGCAACCTACAGGGGGCGTCCGGGGAGCTGTTTTTT. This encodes CASNLQGASGELFF.

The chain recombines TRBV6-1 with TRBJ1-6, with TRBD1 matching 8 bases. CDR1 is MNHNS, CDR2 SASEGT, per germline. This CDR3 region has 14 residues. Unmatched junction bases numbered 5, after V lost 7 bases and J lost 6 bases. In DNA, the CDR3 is TGTGCCAGCATGCAGGGGGCCCTTAATTCACCCCTCCACTTT. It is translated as CASMQGALNSPLHF.